This T cell receptor beta chain comes out of a study of cytomegalovirus exposure and HLA in healthy donors (dated by TCRdb to the late 2010s). Concerning the study at large: An earlier analysis of some 550 of the donors reported about 250 Gb of sequence data and around 110 million unique TCR beta sequences from 150 million to 200 million T cells. About 330 gigabases of sequencing data and around 80 million unique TCR sequences made up an early release that covered nearly 650 HLA-typed donors. The genetic ancestry cluster associated with self-reported Caucasian donors included 80% to 90% of the 300 to 400 genotyped donors. The aim of the study was to test whether cataloging public T cell receptors could identify signatures of past pathogen exposure. The study profiled the T cell repertoires of hundreds of subjects by immunosequencing and related them to cytomegalovirus serostatus. Besides the first cohort of around 670 subjects, a separate validation cohort made up of 120 different subjects was used. To predict cytomegalovirus infection status, the study brought together high-throughput TCR immunosequencing, statistical association of individual TCRs with disease status, and machine learning. A later analysis re-examined previously published TCR beta repertoires from just over 650 donors and added high-resolution HLA genotyping to investigate patterns of TCR occurrence. Rather than using new phenotypic data, the later analysis identified candidate immune exposures from TCR beta sequences and from how often those sequences occurred across donors. An earlier analysis of several hundred of the donors applied high-throughput TCR beta sequencing to assess whether each TCR beta V gene segment acted as functional or pseudogenic. Alongside the repertoire data, information on donor age, sex, ethnicity and CMV serostatus was compiled. A later genetic analysis used genome-wide SNP genotypes for about three fifths of the 666 donors, treating that subset as a discovery cohort. Every discovery cohort repertoire had been produced on one sequencing platform. Class I and class II HLA loci were covered by the typing at four-digit resolution. Typing coverage varied by locus: about 629-630 donors for A, B, C, DRB1 and DQB1; roughly 560 for DQA1; about 570 for DPA1; some 470 for DPB1. Roughly 5 DR-DQ haplotypes were handled as single units for association and clustering, since linkage in the cohort was strong. On average, around 240,000 unique TCR beta nucleotide sequences were sequenced per donor among roughly 430 genotyped donors of the cohort, with around 19% of those sequences being non-productive. Broader findings and caveats from the paper: According to a later genetic analysis, donors in an Asian-associated ancestry cluster had fewer N-insertions in productive TCRs than the approximately 650-donor mean. A later analysis found that TCR association rates varied across HLA loci, with DRB1 alleles showing the most associated TCRs and HLA-C alleles the fewest. While some public TCRs were present in many individuals, most TCR sequences turned up only very rarely across donors. A later analysis associated around 16,000 TCR beta sequences with specific HLA alleles at a false discovery rate of 0.05. Some IMGT-functional V segments, including TRBV6-2 and TRBV6-3, could not be distinguished by the 87-base-pair reads and were therefore excluded. The study gave a list of some 150 TCR beta chains associated with cytomegalovirus. In this cohort, only TCR beta chains were sequenced, and detectable features were limited by the absence of alpha or paired-chain data. Roughly uniform sequencing depth across donors was assumed in presence/absence analyses, although this assumption may not hold. In an earlier analysis of 587 of the donors, most TCR beta V segments were observed in productive rearrangements about 87% or about 30% of the time, broadly matching IMGT annotations. A further reported finding was that TCR beta sequences accurately predicted the HLA-A and HLA-B alleles for most subjects in the first cohort. Linkage disequilibrium might explain the correlated functional status among segregating V segments, but an unknown experimental factor could not be ruled out. The sequencing pipeline was judged likely to have produced a cluster of highly shared sequence variants as a technical artifact. The classifier was reported to diagnose cytomegalovirus status with high specificity and sensitivity in both the original cohort and the validation cohort. A later analysis found that HLA-associated TCR beta chains were more clonally expanded and had lower generation probabilities than equally common non-associated chains. V-gene and J-gene trimming of TCR beta chains was associated with a missense DCLRE1C variant in a later genetic analysis, and the association was replicated in an independent cohort. Because counts were too low, approximately 15 rarely observed V segments, including chromosome 9 orphons, were excluded from the earlier analysis of several hundred of the donors. For the cohort, immune exposure information was limited to CMV serostatus. When HLA alleles, especially DR and DQ, strongly co-occurred, attributing TCR associations to individual alleles was difficult. A few of the identified cytomegalovirus-associated TCR beta chains were confirmed in vitro to be specific for cytomegalovirus antigens. Most CMV-associated TCR beta chains appeared to be HLA-restricted in a later analysis, and the HLA associations seemed to be driven largely by CMV exposure. In a later analysis, several top co-occurrence clusters were reported to appear linked to parvovirus B19, influenza, CMV and Epstein-Barr virus. The authors suggested that the approach could potentially be generalized to other disease states and immunological phenotypes. Because some donors lacked HLA typing at each locus, the association tests relied only on the typed subset.

Libraries were made using the immunoSEQ multiplex PCR assay. For the multiplex PCR, a mixture combining 60 forward primers for TCR Vbeta segments and 13 reverse primers for TCR Jbeta segments was used. A multiplex PCR assay on genomic DNA amplified the CDR3 region of rearranged TCR beta genes. The Illumina HiSeq System was used to sequence the amplified TCR beta libraries as 87-base-pair reads. On the authors' methods: In a later analysis, tens of millions of unique TCR beta chains were counted across the 500 to 850 repertoires, and around 10 million of these chains were shared by at least two donors. A nearest-neighbor algorithm error-corrected the raw reads and collapsed the reads into unique sequences, merging closely related sequences to remove PCR and sequencing errors. V, D and J gene segments were assigned by aligning CDR3 sequences to IMGT reference sequences. For a sequence to be retained, a match of at least six nucleotides was required to both a V gene segment and a J gene segment. Rearrangements were classified as productive when the CDR3 lacked stop codons and remained in frame with V and J, and all other rearrangements were classified as non-productive. Following IMGT convention, CDR3 was defined as the stretch from the second conserved V-encoded cysteine to the conserved J-encoded phenylalanine. The earlier analysis of roughly 590 of the donors excluded any sequence lacking an unambiguous match to a single V gene segment. An earlier analysis of a few hundred of the donors classified V segments as functional when productive rearrangements were above 56.7% and as segregating when the standard deviation between donors was above 5%. To diagnose cytomegalovirus status from the catalog of TCR beta chain sequences, a statistical classification framework was built. In a later analysis, TCR nucleotide sequences were compared against IMGT/GENE-DB human TR gene sequences so that V and J genes could be assigned. A later analysis assigned CDR3 sequences and most-parsimonious VDJ recombination scenarios with the TCRdist pipeline. In a later analysis, each TCR beta chain was defined by its CDR3 amino acid sequence together with its V-gene family, and reads lacking a unique V-gene family were excluded. As a way to deal with suspected cross-contamination and a sequencing artifact, a later analysis dropped hundreds of nucleotide sequences that were highly shared and had low generation probability. In a later analysis, a clonal expansion index for each public chain was calculated from normalized within-repertoire ranks of inferred template counts. Generation probabilities in a later analysis came from a VDJ recombination model fitted to out-of-frame rearrangements, and those results were checked against IGoR. In a later analysis, TCR-TCR, TCR-HLA and TCR-CMV co-occurrence was scored with hypergeometric tests, and a repertoire-size bias correction was applied to TCR pairs. In a later analysis, false discovery rates were estimated by permuting HLA or CMV assignments 20 times. In a later analysis, co-occurring TCRs were grouped using DBSCAN, and TCRdist sequence similarity was added for clustering within HLA-allele-positive subsets. Co-occurrence clustering excluded repertoires with fewer than 30,000 or more than 120,000 public chains, plus five with anomalous nucleotide sharing. TCRdb retrieved this table from immuneACCESS and kept in-frame rearrangements only. Not all clones are present; in checked studies, unresolved V genes account for under half, and no reason is known for the remainder. V and J calls and clone size are given by that table; D and trimming were obtained from the DNA. The sample has 85,000 to 120,000 clones on record, 65% to 85% of them singletons. 2.5% to 3% of the sample belongs to the ten largest clones.

Reading the germline V gene gives CDR1 SQVTM and CDR2 ANQGSEA. The CDR3, from cysteine to phenylalanine, totals 12 residues. Kept here is only the CDR3 DNA, which spans 36 bases and is read in frame from base 1. V has 5 bases trimmed and J has 2 bases trimmed; junction bases matching no gene number 3. The cohort was made up of approximately 670 healthy bone marrow donors. At the time of sampling, all cohort members were nominally healthy, though unrecorded immune exposures were likely present. The donor tested CMV seropositive and was one of the 289 seropositive cohort members. Each donor provided a peripheral blood sample, and peripheral blood mononuclear cells were used for TCR beta sequencing. The Qiagen DNeasy Blood Extraction Kit was used to extract genomic DNA from the blood cell samples. Regarding this clone: Which antigen it targets is not known. The input lacks base qualities; no much larger clone sits a single base away.

Sequenced input: PBMCs. The rearrangement joined TRBV29-1 to TRBJ2-7, and TRBD2 aligns with 7 junction nucleotides. The sequence was collected from a male donor in good health and CMV-seropositive. The nucleotide sequence reads TGCAGCGTTCAGCGGGGTACCTACGAGCAGTACTTC. Its coded protein is CSVQRGTYEQYF.